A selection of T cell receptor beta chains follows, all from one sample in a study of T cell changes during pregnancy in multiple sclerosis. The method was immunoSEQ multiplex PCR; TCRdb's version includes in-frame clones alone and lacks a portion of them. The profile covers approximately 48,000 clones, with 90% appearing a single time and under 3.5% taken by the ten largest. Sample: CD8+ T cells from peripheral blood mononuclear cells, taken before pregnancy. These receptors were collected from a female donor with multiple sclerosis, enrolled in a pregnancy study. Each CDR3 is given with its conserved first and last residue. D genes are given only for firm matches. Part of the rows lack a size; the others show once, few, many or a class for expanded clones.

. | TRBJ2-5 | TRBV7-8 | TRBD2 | CASSPNPSGGFQETQYF | TGTGCCAGCAGCCCGAACCCTAGCGGGGGTTTCCAAGAGACCCAGTACTTC
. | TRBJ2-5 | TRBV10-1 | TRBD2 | CASSESSEAGHPNKSQETQYF | TGCGCCAGCAGTGAGTCTTCGGAAGCGGGGCACCCAAATAAAAGCCAAGAGACCCAGTACTTC
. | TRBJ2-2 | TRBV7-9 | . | CASTAESGTGELFF | TGTGCCAGCACCGCGGAATCGGGCACCGGGGAGCTGTTTTTT
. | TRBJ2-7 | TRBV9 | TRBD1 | CASRGQGSYEQYF | TGTGCCAGCAGAGGACAGGGCTCCTACGAGCAGTACTTC
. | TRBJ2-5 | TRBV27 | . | CASSQIGAGAPGETQYF | TGTGCCAGCAGTCAGATCGGTGCGGGGGCACCGGGAGAGACCCAGTACTTC
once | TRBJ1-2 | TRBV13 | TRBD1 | CASSLGRGQRGKVNYGYTF | TGTGCCAGCAGCTTAGGTAGGGGGCAAAGAGGGAAGGTTAACTATGGCTACACCTTC
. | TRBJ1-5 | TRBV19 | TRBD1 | CASSRTGVNQPQHF | TGTGCCAGTAGTAGGACAGGGGTTAATCAGCCCCAGCATTTT
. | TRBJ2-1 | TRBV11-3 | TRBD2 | CASSHPWRGGPGEQFF | TGTGCCAGCAGCCATCCGTGGCGGGGGGGGCCCGGGGAGCAGTTCTTC
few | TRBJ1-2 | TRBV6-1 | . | CAGRTVGYTF | TGTGCCGGTCGGACAGTAGGCTACACCTTC
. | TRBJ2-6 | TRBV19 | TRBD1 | CASRIGGPISGANVLTF | TGTGCCAGTAGAATAGGGGGCCCCATCTCTGGGGCCAACGTCCTGACTTTC
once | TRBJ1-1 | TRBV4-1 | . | CASSQVGSVAAGTEAFF | TGCGCCAGCAGCCAAGTAGGGTCGGTAGCAGCGGGGACTGAAGCTTTCTTT
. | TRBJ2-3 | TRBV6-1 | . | CASSPTGGWPDTQYF | TGTGCCAGCAGCCCCACGGGGGGCTGGCCAGATACGCAGTATTTT
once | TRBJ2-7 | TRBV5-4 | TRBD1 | CASSLAGQAGTYEQYF | TGTGCCAGCAGCTTGGCCGGACAGGCGGGTACCTACGAGCAGTACTTC
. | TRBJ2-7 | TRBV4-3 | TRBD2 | CASSHDSSGREQYF | TGCGCCAGCAGCCACGACTCTAGCGGGCGGGAGCAGTACTTC
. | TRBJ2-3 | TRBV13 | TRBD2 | CASSRPSGGAGTDTQYF | TGTGCCAGCAGCCGGCCCAGCGGGGGGGCCGGCACAGATACGCAGTATTTT
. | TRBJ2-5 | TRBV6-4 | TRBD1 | CASIGGRQETQYF | TGTGCCAGCATAGGGGGCCGGCAAGAGACCCAGTACTTC
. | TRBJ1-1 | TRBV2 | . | CASSEAGRSTEAFF | TGTGCCAGCAGTGAAGCCGGGAGGAGCACTGAAGCTTTCTTT
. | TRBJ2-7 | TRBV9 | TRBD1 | CASGTGGYEQYF | TGTGCCAGCGGGACAGGGGGATACGAGCAGTACTTC
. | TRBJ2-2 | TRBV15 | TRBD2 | CATSRDRGGAGELFF | TGTGCCACCAGCAGAGATCGGGGGGGAGCCGGGGAGCTGTTTTTT
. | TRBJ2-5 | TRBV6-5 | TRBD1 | CASRMGQGETQYF | TGTGCCAGCAGGATGGGACAGGGAGAGACCCAGTACTTC
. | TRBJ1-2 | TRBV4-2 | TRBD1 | CASSPGGGGYTF | TGTGCCAGCAGCCCAGGGGGCGGTGGCTACACCTTC
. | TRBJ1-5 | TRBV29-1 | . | CSARLGAVNQPQHF | TGTAGCGCCCGGCTGGGGGCGGTAAATCAGCCCCAGCATTTT
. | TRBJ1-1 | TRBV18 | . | CASSLKDVIQGLNTEAFF | TGTGCCAGCTCACTAAAGGACGTGATACAGGGATTGAACACTGAAGCTTTCTTT